Presented here are 5 T cell receptor beta chains from one specimen sequenced in a study of cytomegalovirus exposure and HLA in healthy donors (dated by TCRdb to about 2017). The library was made by the immunoSEQ multiplex PCR assay. For the multiplex PCR, a mixture combining 60 forward primers for TCR Vbeta segments and 13 reverse primers for TCR Jbeta segments was used. TCRdb obtained this table from immuneACCESS and retained in-frame rearrangements with V and J assigned. These tables miss some clones; where compared with another copy, unresolved V genes account for less than half of the shortfall, and the remainder is unexplained. The sample data list tens of thousands of clones, and over 70% of these were observed just once. The top ten constitute roughly a fifth of the sample. Sequenced sample: PBMCs. The source is a woman between 40 and 55 years old in good health and CMV-seropositive.

This clone turned up a few times. CDR3 sequence (DNA): TGTGCCAGCAGTGAAGCGCTGGGGGCGCGAAGAACCGGGGAGCTGTTTTTT. Protein product: CASSEALGARRTGELFF. J is TRBJ2-2 and V is TRBV6-1, with D tentatively TRBD1 (6 bases). The CDR3 spans 17 residues. Per the germline V gene, CDR1 is MNHNS and CDR2 is SASEGT. V was clipped by 0 bases and J by 5 bases, with 16 bases between them.

This chain connects TRBV5-1 to TRBJ2-3, with 7 nucleotides matching TRBD1. Germline loops: CDR1 SGHRS, CDR2 YFSETQ. V gave up 4 bases and J gave up 1 base; unmatched junction bases: 3. This CDR3 has 14 amino acids. Here the CDR3 reads CASSRGQGTDTQYF. CDR3 sequence (DNA): TGCGCCAGCAGCAGAGGACAGGGCACAGATACGCAGTATTTT.

The V and J genes are TRBV4-1 and TRBJ1-1; 7 nucleotides line up with TRBD1. The CDR3 is 16 amino acids. The trim removed 4 bases at V and 1 base at J, leaving 9 bases unmatched. CDR1 is MGHRA and CDR2 is YSYEKL in the germline V gene. CDR3 nucleotide sequence: TGCGCCAGCAGCCCGACACTGGGACAGAAGAACACTGAAGCTTTCTTT. Its protein product is CASSPTLGQKNTEAFF.

In its sample, this clone was seen a few times. The V and J genes are TRBV21-1 and TRBJ2-2; TRBD1 is taken as the D call from the table, unchecked against the DNA. TRBV21-1 counts as a pseudogene. This CDR3 has 16 residues. CDR3 sequence reads: CASSKLGQGCTGELFF. The CDR3 nucleotides are TGTGCCAGCAGCAAGTTGGGACAGGGTTGCACCGGGGAGCTGTTTTTT.

The J gene is TRBJ2-5, the V gene TRBV2; 7 bases map to TRBD2. This CDR3 region has 14 residues. V trimming: 5 bases; J trimming: 5 bases; junction bases outside the gene matches: 8. In germline, CDR1 is SNHLY, CDR2 FYNNEI. Here the CDR3 reads CASSSGTTTETQYF. The DNA of the CDR3 is TGTGCCAGCAGTTCCGGGACTACTACCGAGACCCAGTACTTC.